Following are 13 T cell receptor beta chains from one sample sequenced in a study of response to subunit inactivated influenza vaccine. TCRdb re-analysed the RT-PCR reads in MiXCR, keeping a single row per CDR3 protein. The profile shows a few hundred thousand distinct CDR3 sequences, around 7.7% of them singletons. This sample comprised PBMCs from blood, obtained around 25 months after vaccination. These receptor sequences come from a man between 50 and 75 years old who received an inactivated influenza vaccine.

This chain uses TRBV27 with TRBJ2-7; D is possibly TRBD1 (6 bases). V was shortened by 2 bases and J by 2 bases, with 13 bases between the two germline ends. The CDR3 extends over 15 amino acids. CDR1 is MNHEY and CDR2 is SMNVEV in the germline V gene (reference sequence). Written as DNA, the CDR3 is TGTGCCAGCAGTTTACCGGGACACCTGCCCTACGAGCAGTACTTC. It encodes CASSLPGHLPYEQYF.

This clonotype was counted at least ten times. The gene calls are TRBV12-3 or TRBV12-4 and TRBJ1-5, with 9 positions matching TRBD1. Trimming removed 8 bases from V and 5 bases from J; junction bases left unmatched: 16. The CDR3 sequence is 17 residues long. In DNA form, the CDR3 reads TGTGCCAGCGGCCGTCTTCCGGGACAGGGTTACGATCAGCCCCAGCATTTT. This translates into CASGRLPGQGYDQPQHF.

This chain links TRBV9 with TRBJ2-1, with 7 bases lining up with TRBD1. Germline CDR1 SGDLS, CDR2 YYNGEE. CDR3 length equals 15 residues. J gave up 7 bases and V 1 base, and 8 bases lay outside the gene matches. The CDR3, as DNA: TGTGCCAGCAGCGTAAACAGGGGAGTGGGGAATGAGCAGTTCTTC. This codes for CASSVNRGVGNEQFF.

The chain recombines TRBV27 with TRBJ2-7; 8 nucleotides agree with TRBD2. V dropped 4 bases and J dropped 2; count of bases not matched to a gene: 7. Germline V gene sequence: CDR1 MNHEY, CDR2 SMNVEV (reference sequence). The CDR3 length is 15 residues. This chain's CDR3 is CASSSVAGFAYEQYF. The CDR3 region has the DNA TGTGCCAGCAGTTCTGTAGCGGGATTCGCCTACGAGCAGTACTTC.

V and J are TRBV15 and TRBJ2-3; TRBD2 matches at 15 bases. J lost 2 bases, V lost 5 bases, and 14 bases had no gene match. The length of the CDR3 is 20 residues. Germline V gene sequence: CDR1 LNHNV, CDR2 YYDKDF (reference sequence). The CDR3 spells CATSGKPGLAGGSITDTQYF. CDR3 DNA sequence: TGTGCCACCAGCGGCAAACCGGGACTAGCGGGAGGTTCCATCACAGATACGCAGTATTTT.

Ten or more counts support this clonotype. The chain employs TRBV5-5 and TRBJ2-3; the D gene could be TRBD1 or TRBD2 (5 bases each). The CDR3 is 16 amino acids. Germline values: CDR1 SGHKS, CDR2 YYEKEE (reference sequence). V lost 3 bases and J 0 bases, leaving 14 bases between the germline ends. The CDR3 nucleotides read TGTGCCAGCAGCTGGGGACCCAGCCCTAGCACAGATACGCAGTATTTT. Translation gives CASSWGPSPSTDTQYF. The full variable domain, completed using reference TRBV5-5 and TRBJ2-3, is DAGVTQSPTHLIKTRGQQVTLRCSPISGHKSVSWYQQVLGQGPQFIFQYYEKEERGRGNFPDRFSARQFPNYSSELNVNALLLGDSALYLCASSWGPSPSTDTQYFGPGTRLTVL.

This sequence joins TRBV20-1 and TRBJ2-5; 7 nucleotides match TRBD1. Germline CDR1 reads DFQATT; CDR2 reads SNEGSKA (reference sequence). V gave up 6 bases and J gave up 2 bases; unmatched junction bases: 3. The CDR3 length is 12 residues. As DNA, the CDR3 is TGCAGTGCGATGGGACAGCAAGAGACCCAGTACTTC. This codes for CSAMGQQETQYF.

At least ten counts were recorded for this clonotype. The rearrangement joins TRBV11-2 to TRBJ2-1; TRBD2 might be the D (5 bases). Germline CDR1 and CDR2: SGHAT and FQNNGV. CDR3 size: 16 residues. Trimming took 1 base from V and 7 from J, leaving 17 bases between them. The chain's CDR3 is CASSLVNRSRRNEQFF. DNA of the CDR3: TGTGCCAGCAGCTTAGTAAATCGGTCCCGGAGGAATGAGCAGTTCTTC.

This clonotype was seen a few times. In nucleotides, the CDR3 is TGCAGTGCTAGTAACGTCCGGGACAGGGGCGCCGGGGAGCTGTTTTTT. Its protein product is CSASNVRDRGAGELFF. The J gene is TRBJ2-2, the V gene TRBV20-1, with 10 bases that match TRBD1. Losses at the gene ends were 3 bases for V and 6 bases for J; bases not matched to a gene: 10. The germline V gene encodes CDR1 DFQATT and CDR2 SNEGSKA (reference sequence). The CDR3 covers 16 residues.

This clonotype has ten or more counts. The chain has TRBV6-6 and TRBJ1-2; D is ambiguous. This CDR3 is 13 amino acids long. V was shortened by 0 bases and J by 5 bases, with 7 bases between the two germline ends. The germline CDR1 and CDR2 sequences are MNHNY and SVGAGI (reference sequence). The CDR3 region has the DNA TGTGCCAGCAGTTACTCGGAAACTTATGGCTACACCTTC. Translated: CASSYSETYGYTF.

This clonotype was found a few times. V and J are TRBV6-2 or TRBV6-3 and TRBJ2-1; 14 bases fit TRBD2. The trim removed 6 bases at V and 3 bases at J, leaving 7 bases unmatched. The V gene's germline CDR1 is MNHEY and CDR2 SVGEGT. CDR3 size: 17 residues. The CDR3 spells CASRAGTSGGNYNEQFF. DNA for the CDR3: TGTGCCAGCAGAGCCGGGACTAGCGGGGGAAACTACAATGAGCAGTTCTTC.

In its sample, this clonotype was seen a few times. J is TRBJ1-4 and V is TRBV2; TRBD1 might be the D (6 bases). The CDR3 extends over 14 amino acids. CDR1 and CDR2 (germline): SNHLY, FYNNEI. Trimming removed 2 bases from V and 2 bases from J, with 6 bases in between. The CDR3 region is CASSERGTNEKLFF. The CDR3, as DNA: TGTGCCAGCAGTGAAAGGGGGACTAATGAAAAACTGTTTTTT.

This clonotype was detected ten times or more. V gene TRBV29-1 combines with J gene TRBJ2-1; 9 bases agree with TRBD2. This CDR3 has 16 amino acids. V shed 0 bases and J 3 bases; nucleotides not matched to a gene: 6. Germline CDR1 SQVTM, CDR2 ANQGSEA. The CDR3 reads CSVEDQHSGSYNEQFF. In DNA, the CDR3 is TGCAGCGTTGAAGATCAGCATAGCGGGAGCTACAATGAGCAGTTCTTC.